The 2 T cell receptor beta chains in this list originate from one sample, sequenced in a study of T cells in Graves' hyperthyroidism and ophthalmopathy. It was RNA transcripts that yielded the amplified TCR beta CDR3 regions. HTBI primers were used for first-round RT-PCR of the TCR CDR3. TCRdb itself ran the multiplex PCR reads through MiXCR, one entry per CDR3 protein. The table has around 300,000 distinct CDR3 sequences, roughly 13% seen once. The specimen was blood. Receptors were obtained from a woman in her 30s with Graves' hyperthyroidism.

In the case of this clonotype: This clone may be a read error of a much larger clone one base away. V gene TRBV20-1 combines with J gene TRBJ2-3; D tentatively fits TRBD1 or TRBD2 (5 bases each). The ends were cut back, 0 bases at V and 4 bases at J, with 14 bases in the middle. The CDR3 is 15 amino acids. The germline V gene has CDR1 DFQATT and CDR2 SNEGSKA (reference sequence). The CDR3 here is CSARDRGSWPDTQYF. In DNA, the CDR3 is TGCAGTGCTAGAGACCGGGGCAGCTGGCCAGATACGCAGTATTTT.

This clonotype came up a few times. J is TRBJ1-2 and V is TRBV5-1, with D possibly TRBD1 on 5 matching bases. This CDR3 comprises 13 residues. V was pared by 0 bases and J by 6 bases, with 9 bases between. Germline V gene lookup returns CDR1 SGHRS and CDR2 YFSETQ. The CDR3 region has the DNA TGCGCCAGCAGCTTGGGGAGGGGTGATGGCTACACCTTC. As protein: CASSLGRGDGYTF.